This note documents a single T cell receptor (beta chain) sequence. The antigen remains undetermined. The data originate from a study of T cell repertoires in cytomegalovirus infection. Background on the study: In public TCR beta signatures, there were indications of both CMV infection and matching HLA type. Notes on the study in general: The ex vivo response showed dominance by HLA-C-restricted CMV-specific TCR beta clonotypes. Cumulative frequency of public TCR beta families picked out carriers of CMV plus the relevant HLA.

TCRdb processed the reads anew with MiXCR; each CDR3 protein has one entry. The sample includes 200,000 or so distinct CDR3 sequences, roughly 28% of them seen just once. The sequence derives from a human donor in good health (CMV status not recorded). Some clones in this sample may be carry-over from other donors' samples. Sequencing was carried out using PBMCs.

The CDR3 bases are TGTGCCAGTAGTATCAGAGCGGAGCAAGAGACCCAGTACTTC. Translating gives CASSIRAEQETQYF. This chain connects TRBV19 to TRBJ2-5; D is perhaps TRBD2 (5 bases). CDR3 length equals 14 residues. CDR1 is LNHDA, CDR2 SQIVND, per germline (reference sequence). Trimming stripped 3 bases from V and 2 bases from J, with 10 bases between.